This T cell receptor (beta chain) was sequenced for a study of control samples from healthy donors and cancer patients. Libraries were prepared by immunoSEQ multiplex PCR; TCRdb keeps only in-frame clonotypes and omits some of them. The sample consists of about 220,000 clones, roughly 94% of them appearing once. Between the trimmed V and J ends, which lost 5 bases and 1 base, there was a span of 8 bases. The CDR3 extends over 13 amino acids. CDR1 and CDR2 from the germline V gene are SNHLY and FYNNEI. Specimen: blood. This clonotype was sampled from a man aged 45-60 years in good health. J is TRBJ1-1 and V is TRBV2, with D unresolved. CDR3 protein: CASSPDSNTEAFF. In nucleotides, the CDR3 is TGTGCCAGCAGTCCCGATTCGAACACTGAAGCTTTCTTT.